This T cell receptor beta chain was identified in a study of cytomegalovirus exposure and HLA in healthy donors. Study results and caveats: Both high specificity and high sensitivity reportedly marked the classifier's diagnosis of cytomegalovirus status. It was fewer than 200 TCR beta chains that were listed as cytomegalovirus-associated.

In regard to this clone: Its antigen remains unidentified.

V was pared by 8 bases and J by 7 bases, with 5 bases of the junction left unmatched. CDR1 MNHEY and CDR2 SVGAGI come from the germline V gene. There are 13 residues in the CDR3. The repertoire was sequenced with immunoSEQ multiplex PCR; TCRdb's copy has only in-frame clones and lacks some. The table includes some 150,000 clones, about 91% detected once. The genes are TRBV6-5 and TRBJ1-1, with 12 bases matching TRBD1. The clonotype was recovered from a man aged 18 to 30 in good health and CMV-seropositive. The sequenced sample consisted of PBMCs. The CDR3 region is CASWDRGLYEAFF. DNA for the CDR3: TGTGCCAGCTGGGACAGGGGGCTGTATGAAGCTTTCTTT.